This section outlines one T cell receptor (beta chain) sequence together with its context. Its antigen remains unidentified. Sorted-subset replicate PCRs used 150 to 200 ng of genomic DNA. This amount corresponded to about 30,000 T cell genomes. Repertoires were generated with immunoSEQ multiplex PCR, while TCRdb's copy carries only in-frame clones and drops some. In the table there are about 2,200,000 clones, 93% of which are singletons. This sample is part of a study of shared clonotypes between healthy human individuals. General study results and limits: Sequencing depth was predicted to influence how clonotypes are shared among donors.

The ends were cut back, 5 bases at V and 7 bases at J, with 3 bases in the middle. The CDR3 loop spans 10 amino acids. Germline V lookup: CDR1 SGHVS, CDR2 FQNEAQ. Positive CCR7 selection of CD45RO-negative cells yielded the naive CD8 cells, and terminally differentiated effector memory CD45RA+ cells were excluded. The rearrangement uses TRBV7-8 and TRBJ2-1; D gene uncertain. Sequences were obtained from naive CD8+ T cells from PBMCs. This receptor was taken from a man between 18 and 35 years old in good health. Some clones in this sample may be carry-over from other donors' samples. The CDR3 here is CASSVNEQFF. CDR3 nucleotides: TGTGCCAGCAGCGTTAATGAGCAGTTCTTC.